This TCR beta chain was sequenced for a study of T cells in women clearing cervical HPV infection. Comment on this clone: Its antigen is still unknown. The read finishes 3 residues shy of the CDR3 end, and the germline J gene is used to complete it.

Study results and caveats: CIN3+ cases had significantly higher TCR richness than controls; evenness did not differ. A classifier using richness and V gene abundances reached an AUC of approximately 0.79.

Per germline, CDR1 SGHRS and CDR2 YFSETQ. With 6 bases clipped from V and 0 bases from J, the junction kept 9 bases outside the gene matches. The length of the CDR3 is 16 residues. The protocol was immunoSEQ multiplex PCR, while the TCRdb copy is restricted to in-frame clones and leaves out a portion. Recorded for this sample: 30,000 to 35,000 clones. This sequence was found in a woman aged 18 to 75 with a cervical HPV16 infection that either progressed to CIN3+ or cleared (not recorded which). Sequenced: blood buffy coat. This chain connects TRBV5-1 to TRBJ2-1, with 7 bases matching TRBD2. CDR3 DNA (partial): TGCGCCAGCACGAAAACCGGGACTACCTCCTACAATGAG. Residues: CASTKTGTTSYNE. The entire CDR3 sequence reads CASTKTGTTSYNEQFF.